Following are 19 T cell receptor beta chains from one sample sequenced in a study of glioma-infiltrating T cells after dendritic cell vaccination. Method: immunoSEQ multiplex PCR; TCRdb's copy keeps in-frame clones and lacks some. Among roughly 3,000 clones listed, about 79% were seen once. The sample was tumor tissue, taken before dendritic cell vaccination. The source of these receptors is a human donor with glioblastoma.

The rearrangement links TRBV6-6 to TRBJ2-7; 8 nucleotides line up with TRBD2. The CDR3 has 14 residues. The germline gives CDR1 MNHNY, CDR2 SVGAGI (reference sequence). V trimming: 6 bases; J trimming: 5 bases; junction bases outside the gene matches: 9. CDR3 amino acids: CASRRGLAGDEQYF. CDR3 nucleotide sequence: TGTGCCAGCAGGAGAGGACTAGCAGGCGACGAGCAGTACTTC.

This clone showed up just a few times. This chain links TRBV5-6 with TRBJ2-1; D possibly corresponds to TRBD2 (5 bases). The V end lost 6 bases, the J end lost 7 bases, and 14 bases lay between the germline ends. CDR1 SGHDT and CDR2 YYEEEE come from the germline V gene. This CDR3 is 13 amino acids long. In DNA, the CDR3 is TGTGCCAGCACCCCCGGGGTGACTAATGAGCAGTTCTTC. Protein product: CASTPGVTNEQFF.

V and J are TRBV5-6 and TRBJ2-3; 7 bases match TRBD1. The CDR3 sequence is 14 residues long. V shed 9 bases, J shed 0 bases, and the junction held 7 bases outside the gene matches. Germline V gene data show CDR1 as SGHDT and CDR2 as YYEEEE. The DNA of the CDR3 is TGTGCCACCGTGGACAGGCGCAGCACAGATACGCAGTATTTT. Protein sequence: CATVDRRSTDTQYF.

The chain is built from TRBV11-2 and TRBJ2-4, with a possible D match to TRBD2 (5 bases). Trimming pared 5 bases from V and 5 bases from J, leaving 10 bases between. This CDR3 comprises 13 residues. Per the germline V gene, CDR1 is SGHAT and CDR2 is FQNNGV. The CDR3 protein is CASSRDRENIQYF. In nucleotides, the CDR3 is TGTGCCAGCAGCCGGGATAGGGAAAACATTCAGTACTTC.

The chain is built from TRBV9 and TRBJ2-5; TRBD2 is a possible D gene (7 bases). CDR1 is SGDLS and CDR2 is YYNGEE in the germline V gene. V gave up 7 bases and J gave up 5 bases, with 21 bases separating them. The CDR3 has 15 residues. For the CDR3, the DNA is TGTGCCAGCGCCGCTCTGGGGGGGCCGGGGGAGACCCAGTACTTC. Protein sequence: CASAALGGPGETQYF.

This chain connects TRBV28 to TRBJ2-3; a weak D match, TRBD2 (6 bases). Germline CDR1 is MDHEN and CDR2 is SYDVKM. This CDR3 comprises 17 residues. Trimming left V 6 bases short and J 2 bases short, with 21 bases between. CDR3 protein: CASRRGGFGGNTDTQYF. For the CDR3, the DNA is TGTGCCAGCAGACGAGGAGGGTTTGGGGGGAACACAGATACGCAGTATTTT.

As concerns this clone: Its ends do not fully match the called genes, so a read error is possible. This rearrangement joins TRBV2 to TRBJ1-5; a possible D gene is TRBD1 (5 bases). The CDR3 contains 12 residues. Germline CDR1 is SNHLY and CDR2 is FYNNEI. The CDR3 reads CASSAALGAGSF. Here the CDR3 DNA reads TGTGCCAGCAGCGCCGCGCTTGGGGCAGGCTCATTT. The whole variable domain, filled in from reference TRBV2 and TRBJ1-5, reads EPEVTQTPSHQVTQMGQEVILRCVPISNHLYFYWYRQILGQKVEFLVSFYNNEISEKSEIFDDQFSVERPDGSNFTLKIRSTKLEDSAMYFCASSAALGAGSFGDGTRLSIL.

The V and J genes are TRBV19 and TRBJ1-5; 8 nucleotides agree with TRBD1. The CDR3 loop spans 14 amino acids. J was trimmed by 7 bases and V by 5 bases; bases with no gene match: 7. Germline CDR1 is LNHDA and CDR2 is SQIVND (reference sequence). This CDR3 is CASSGTGSGQPQHF. The CDR3 coding sequence is TGTGCCAGTAGTGGGACAGGTAGCGGGCAGCCCCAGCATTTT.

This sequence joins TRBV5-1 and TRBJ2-3, with TRBD2 as a possible D gene (5 bases). The CDR3 has 15 amino acids. V lost 0 bases and J lost 0, with 8 bases in between. The V gene's germline CDR1 is SGHRS and CDR2 YFSETQ. DNA of the CDR3: TGCGCCAGCAGCTTGGTCGGGGATAGCACAGATACGCAGTATTTT. The encoded protein is CASSLVGDSTDTQYF.

The chain couples TRBV6-1 to TRBJ2-4, with D unresolved. Germline assignment: CDR1 MNHNS and CDR2 SASEGT. V was shortened by 1 base and J by 8 bases, with 9 bases between the two germline ends. This CDR3 comprises 13 residues. CDR3 sequence: CASSEDSVDIQYF. CDR3 in DNA: TGTGCCAGCAGTGAAGACAGTGTCGACATTCAGTACTTC.

V is TRBV7-8 and J is TRBJ2-2; 7 nucleotides agree with TRBD1. Germline V gene lookup returns CDR1 SGHVS and CDR2 FQNEAQ. Trimming at V came to 8 bases and at J to 5 bases, leaving 8 bases not matched to a gene. There are 14 residues in the CDR3. The CDR3 is CASAEGGLTGELFF. Here the CDR3 DNA reads TGTGCCAGCGCTGAAGGGGGCCTGACCGGGGAGCTGTTTTTT.

This clone was counted only a few times. The V and J genes are TRBV7-8 and TRBJ2-3, with 7 bases fitting TRBD1. The V gene's germline CDR1 is SGHVS and CDR2 FQNEAQ. CDR3 length: 13 residues. J lost 8 bases, V lost 5 bases, and 7 bases had no gene match. CDR3 sequence: CASSVDRERTQYF. The CDR3 DNA is TGTGCCAGCAGCGTCGACAGGGAGCGTACGCAGTATTTT. Filled out from reference TRBV7-8 and TRBJ2-3, the complete variable domain reads GAGVSQSPRYKVAKRGQDVALRCDPISGHVSLFWYQQALGQGPEFLTYFQNEAQLDKSGLPSDRFFAERPEGSVSTLKIQRTQQEDSAVYLCASSVDRERTQYFGPGTRLTVL.

This sequence joins TRBV5-8 and TRBJ2-3; D is ambiguous. The CDR3 is 11 amino acids. Germline loops: CDR1 SGHTS, CDR2 YDEGEE. V was cut by 3 bases and J by 5 bases, with 4 bases left in between. The CDR3 sequence is CASSWLDTQYF. DNA of the CDR3: TGTGCCAGCAGCTGGCTAGATACGCAGTATTTT.

V and J are TRBV5-1 and TRBJ2-1, with TRBD2 matching 16 bases. From germline, CDR1 is SGHRS and CDR2 YFSETQ. V was pared by 3 bases and J by 7 bases, with 7 bases of the junction left unmatched. This CDR3 is 17 amino acids long. As DNA, the CDR3 is TGCGCCAGCAGCTCGGAACCGGGACTAGCGGGGGGGAATGAGCAGTTCTTC. Translation gives CASSSEPGLAGGNEQFF.

This chain links TRBV19 with TRBJ2-3, with TRBD1 matching 7 bases. The CDR3 has 13 amino acids. With 5 bases clipped from V and 5 bases from J, the junction kept 4 bases outside the gene matches. Germline CDR1 LNHDA, CDR2 SQIVND (reference sequence). The CDR3 sequence is CASSADREDTQYF. In DNA, the CDR3 is TGTGCCAGTAGTGCAGACAGGGAAGATACGCAGTATTTT. Complete variable domain (other parts from reference TRBV19 and TRBJ2-3): DGGITQSPKYLFRKEGQNVTLSCEQNLNHDAMYWYRQDPGQGLRLIYYSQIVNDFQKGDIAEGYSVSREKKESFPLTVTSAQKNPTAFYLCASSADREDTQYFGPGTRLTVL.

This chain uses TRBV11-3 with TRBJ2-7, with D possibly being TRBD2 (6 bases). The CDR3 loop spans 17 amino acids. V was shortened by 1 base and J by 7 bases, with 23 bases between the two germline ends. Germline CDR1 reads SGHNT; CDR2 reads YENEEA. The CDR3 DNA reads as TGTGCCAGCAGCTTAGCCCGGGCCCGGGGCGGGCGGGATGAGCAGTACTTC. Translated, it gives CASSLARARGGRDEQYF. Supplemented by reference TRBV11-3 and TRBJ2-7, the full variable domain reads EAGVVQSPRYKIIEKKQPVAFWCNPISGHNTLYWYLQNLGQGPELLIRYENEEAVDDSQLPKDRFSAERLKGVDSTLKIQPAELGDSAVYLCASSLARARGGRDEQYFGPGTRLTVT.

This chain joins TRBV19 and TRBJ2-5; 7 bases agree with TRBD1. The closer fit of TRBJ2-7 to the DNA end suggests the J call may be wrong. The CDR3 covers 12 residues. Germline CDR1 reads LNHDA; CDR2 reads SQIVND (reference sequence). The CDR3 here is CASSSSGGEQYF. The CDR3 DNA reads as TGTGCCAGTAGTTCCTCAGGGGGCGAGCAGTACTTC.

The J gene is TRBJ1-3, the V gene TRBV4-3; perhaps TRBD1 as D (5 bases). V dropped 0 bases and J dropped 11 bases, with 8 bases sitting between them. This CDR3 has 12 amino acids. From germline, CDR1 is LGHNA and CDR2 YSLEER. The CDR3 loop reads CASSQDRAAIYF. In DNA, the CDR3 is TGCGCCAGCAGCCAAGACAGGGCGGCCATATATTTT.

The V and J genes are TRBV7-9 and TRBJ2-5; D not resolved. There are 13 residues in the CDR3. V shed 9 bases and J shed 3 bases, with 14 bases lying between them. CDR1 SEHNR and CDR2 FQNEAQ come from the germline V gene (reference sequence). The CDR3: CASWLPNEETQYF. In DNA form, the CDR3 reads TGTGCCAGTTGGTTACCTAACGAAGAGACCCAGTACTTC.